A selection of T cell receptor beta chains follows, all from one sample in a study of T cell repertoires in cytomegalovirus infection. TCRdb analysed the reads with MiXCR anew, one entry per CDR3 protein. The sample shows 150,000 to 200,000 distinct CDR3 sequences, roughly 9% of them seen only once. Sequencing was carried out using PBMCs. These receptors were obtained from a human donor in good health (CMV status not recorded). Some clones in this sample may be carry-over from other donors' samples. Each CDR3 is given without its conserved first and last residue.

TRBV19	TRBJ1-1	ASRAGTGGRNTEAF
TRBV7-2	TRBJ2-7	ASSLAWDEQY
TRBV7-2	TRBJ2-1	ASSPTSGSGSEQF
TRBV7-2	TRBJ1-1	ASSSVVRTEAF
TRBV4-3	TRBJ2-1	ATSPAFFSGVEQF
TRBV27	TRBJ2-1	ASSFALAGPYNEQF
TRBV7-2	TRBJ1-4	ASSSGQGSKNEKLF
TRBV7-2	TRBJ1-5	ASSLVSQGDQPQH
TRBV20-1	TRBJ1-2	SARGEGTGGETRGYT
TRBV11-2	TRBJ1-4	ASSPLGSYNEKLF
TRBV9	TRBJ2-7	ASSDVAGAEQY
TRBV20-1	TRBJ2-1	SARPTGTGGHEQF
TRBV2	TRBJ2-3	ASSQTGTGTDTQY
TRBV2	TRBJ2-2	ASSGAGTVGELF
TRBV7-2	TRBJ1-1	ASSLVKGGKNTEAF
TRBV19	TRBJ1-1	ASKRDPGATAF
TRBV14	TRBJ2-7	ASSARVSYEQY
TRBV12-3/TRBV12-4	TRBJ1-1	ASSLSVQPAAEAF
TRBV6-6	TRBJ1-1	ASSFWDTEAF
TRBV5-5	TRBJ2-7	ASSAATLAGASEQY